These 24 T cell receptor beta chains came from one sample sequenced in a study of blood T cells in healthy people across ages. A J-beta primer mix and a sample-barcoded 5' primer were used in a second PCR of about 7 to 12 cycles. TCRdb re-analysed the 5' RACE reads in MiXCR, keeping a single row per CDR3 protein. The sample consists of roughly 1.4 million distinct CDR3 sequences, around 55% of them appearing once. Sequences were obtained from blood. These receptor sequences come from a young man in good health.

The chain recombines TRBV6-2 or TRBV6-3 with TRBJ2-4; either TRBD1 or TRBD2 may supply D (6 bases each). Germline CDR1 MNHEY, CDR2 SVGEGT. The CDR3 runs to 13 residues. With 8 bases removed from V and 5 bases from J, the gap between germline ends came to 13 bases. The chain's CDR3 is CASLGGRENIQYF. For the CDR3, the DNA is TGTGCCAGCCTTGGGGGGCGGGAAAACATTCAGTACTTC.

The J gene is TRBJ2-7, the V gene TRBV20-1, with D possibly matching TRBD2 (6 bases). The DNA end favors TRBJ2-5, so the J call may be wrong. Germline CDR1 and CDR2: DFQATT and SNEGSKA (reference sequence). This CDR3 region has 15 residues. Here the CDR3 reads CSAPYGGDLPGTQYF. DNA of the CDR3: TGCAGTGCTCCGTACGGGGGTGACCTTCCGGGGACCCAGTACTTC.

The J gene is TRBJ2-1, the V gene TRBV6-2 or TRBV6-3, with TRBD2 matching over 9 bases. CDR3 length: 15 residues. The germline CDR1 and CDR2 sequences are MNHEY and SVGEGT. After removal of 6 bases from V and 6 bases from J, the junction contained 9 bases not matched to a gene. The CDR3 is CASSPPRTSANEQFF. The DNA for the CDR3 is TGTGCCAGCAGCCCCCCGCGGACTAGCGCCAATGAGCAGTTCTTC.

Note on this clonotype: A read error may account for a junction end that differs from germline. The chain uses TRBV6-5 and TRBJ2-7; TRBD1 matches at 8 bases. CDR1 and CDR2 from the germline V gene are MNHEY and SVGAGI. The CDR3 has 14 residues. The chain's CDR3 is CARSYTDRVSEQYF. CDR3 bases: TGTGCCCGCAGTTACACGGACAGGGTGTCCGAGCAGTACTTC.

The V and J genes are TRBV29-1 and TRBJ2-5, with TRBD2 as a possible D gene (7 bases). This CDR3 has 12 amino acids. Germline-derived CDR1 and CDR2 are SQVTM and ANQGSEA. Deletions cut 7 bases from V and 4 bases from J, with 13 bases between. For the CDR3, the DNA is TGCAGCGCGGGGGGCCGGGGAGAGACCCAGTACTTC. As protein: CSAGGRGETQYF.

This clonotype showed up just once. V and J are TRBV6-2 or TRBV6-3 and TRBJ1-4; 7 nucleotides line up with TRBD1. Germline-derived CDR1 and CDR2 are MNHEY and SVGEGT. Trimming took 6 bases from V and 8 from J; bases not matched to a gene: 15. The CDR3 length is 16 residues. The CDR3 nucleotides are TGTGCCAGCAGCCGCAGGGGGAGCGGTTTTCGAGAAAAACTGTTTTTT. This gives the protein CASSRRGSGFREKLFF.

V gene TRBV10-2 combines with J gene TRBJ2-1, with TRBD2 matching 8 bases. There are 14 residues in the CDR3. CDR1 is WSHSY and CDR2 is SAAADI in the germline V gene. Trimming cost V 4 bases and J 6 bases; bases outside gene matches: 5. The CDR3 DNA follows: TGCGCCAGCAGTGTGGGACTAGAGGGCAATGAGCAGTTCTTC. As protein: CASSVGLEGNEQFF.

The chain joins TRBV24-1 to TRBJ2-7; D gene ambiguous. The end of the DNA is better explained by TRBJ2-5, so the J call may be wrong. CDR3 length equals 12 residues. CDR1 KGHDR and CDR2 SFDVKD come from the germline V gene. The CDR3 loop reads CATSDDGWTQYF. The DNA for the CDR3 is TGTGCCACCAGTGATGATGGGTGGACCCAGTACTTC.

The chain recombines TRBV4-2 with TRBJ2-5; 10 bases match TRBD1. The CDR3 is 17 residues long. After removal of 0 bases from V and 4 bases from J, the junction contained 8 bases not matched to a gene. In germline, CDR1 is LGHNA, CDR2 YNFKEQ. The CDR3 reads CASSQDIGTGVPETQYF. CDR3 nucleotide sequence: TGTGCCAGCAGCCAAGATATCGGGACAGGGGTGCCAGAGACCCAGTACTTC.

This clonotype has a handful of counts. The chain uses TRBV29-1 and TRBJ2-4; D not certain. Germline V gene sequence: CDR1 SQVTM, CDR2 ANQGSEA. With 4 bases removed from V and 3 bases from J, the gap between germline ends came to 10 bases. The CDR3 is 13 residues long. In nucleotides, the CDR3 is TGCAGCGTTGTTGAATTCGACAAAAACATTCAGTACTTC. Residues: CSVVEFDKNIQYF.

This chain joins TRBV12-3 or TRBV12-4 and TRBJ2-1, with 7 bases that match TRBD1. Losses at the gene ends were 6 bases for V and 5 bases for J; bases not matched to a gene: 7. The length of the CDR3 is 14 residues. The CDR3: CASSAQGVDNEQFF. Here the CDR3 DNA reads TGTGCCAGCAGCGCGCAGGGGGTCGACAATGAGCAGTTCTTC.

This clonotype was counted between two and nine times. The CDR3 DNA follows: TGCGCCAGCAGCTTGGACTCTCGGACAGGGAATTCACCCCTCCACTTT. Protein: CASSLDSRTGNSPLHF. V is TRBV5-1 and J is TRBJ1-6, with 8 bases identical to TRBD1. V trimming: 0 bases; J trimming: 7 bases; junction bases outside the gene matches: 6. From germline, CDR1 is SGHRS and CDR2 YFSETQ. This CDR3 contains 16 residues.

The chain employs TRBV9 and TRBJ1-2, with a tentative D call TRBD1 (5 bases). CDR3 size: 10 residues. V dropped 6 bases and J dropped 10 bases, with 10 bases sitting between them. Germline lookup yields CDR1 SGDLS and CDR2 YYNGEE. Here the CDR3 DNA reads TGTGCCAGCAAGGGCAGGGACTACACCTTC. This encodes CASKGRDYTF.

The chain links TRBV6-6 to TRBJ1-2; a weak D match, TRBD1 (6 bases). V lost 5 bases and J 1 base, leaving 14 bases between the germline ends. Germline CDR1 and CDR2: MNHNY and SVGAGI (reference sequence). The CDR3 loop spans 15 amino acids. The CDR3 reads CASSDRDIFNYGYTF. The DNA for the CDR3 is TGTGCCAGCAGTGACCGGGACATTTTTAACTATGGCTACACCTTC.

The chain combines TRBV7-2 with TRBJ2-7; D not certain. The J call may be faulty, since TRBJ2-5 better matches the DNA end. Germline assignment: CDR1 SGHTA and CDR2 FQGNSA. The CDR3 has 14 residues. DNA of the CDR3: TGTGCCAGCAGCTTAGGGGCGTTGAGGGAGACCCAGTACTTC. Amino acids: CASSLGALRETQYF.

In this sample, this clonotype turned up a few times. V usage is TRBV27 and J usage is TRBJ1-1; D unclear. CDR1 MNHEY and CDR2 SMNVEV come from the germline V gene (reference sequence). Trimming took 5 bases from V and 5 from J, leaving 21 bases between them. This CDR3 region has 16 residues. In DNA, the CDR3 is TGTGCCAGCAGTCCAACACACCCTTTTCGACAAACTGAAGCTTTCTTT. Protein: CASSPTHPFRQTEAFF.

The V gene is TRBV14, the J gene TRBJ1-1; TRBD1 might be the D (5 bases). Germline CDR1 is SGHDN and CDR2 is FVKESK. The V gene lost 5 bases and the J gene lost 7 bases, with 14 bases spanning the gap. The CDR3 extends over 13 amino acids. In nucleotides, the CDR3 is TGTGCCAGCAGCTCTCGGGGGAACCTTGAAGCTTTCTTT. Translated, it gives CASSSRGNLEAFF.

The chain couples TRBV27 to TRBJ1-2; D is unclear. Trimming left V 0 bases short and J 6 bases short, with 8 bases between. Germline V gives CDR1 MNHEY, CDR2 SMNVEV (reference sequence). The CDR3 covers 13 residues. CDR3 in DNA: TGTGCCAGCAGTTTATCCTCGATGAATGGCTACACCTTC. The encoded protein is CASSLSSMNGYTF.

The chain recombines TRBV27 with TRBJ2-7, with 7 bases that match TRBD2. V dropped 3 bases and J dropped 0; count of bases not matched to a gene: 5. Germline CDR1 is MNHEY and CDR2 is SMNVEV (reference sequence). The CDR3 is 15 amino acids. The CDR3 nucleotides read TGTGCCAGCAGTTTCATAGCGGGTTACTCCTACGAGCAGTACTTC. Its translation: CASSFIAGYSYEQYF.

V gene TRBV20-1 combines with J gene TRBJ2-1; maybe TRBD2 (5 bases). Germline assignment: CDR1 DFQATT and CDR2 SNEGSKA (reference sequence). CDR3 length: 15 amino acids. The V end was cut by 0 bases, the J end by 5 bases, with 14 bases between. The CDR3 loop is CSARDPPSGNNEQFF. The CDR3 nucleotides are TGCAGTGCTAGAGATCCACCCAGCGGAAACAATGAGCAGTTCTTC.

The chain recombines TRBV4-1 with TRBJ1-1; D is ambiguous. V gave up 6 bases and J gave up 6 bases, with 14 bases separating them. This CDR3 has 13 amino acids. Looked up from germline, CDR1 is MGHRA and CDR2 is YSYEKL. CDR3 sequence (DNA): TGCGCCAGCAGACTCGGGGAGGACGCTGAAGCTTTCTTT. This encodes CASRLGEDAEAFF.

This rearrangement joins TRBV2 to TRBJ1-2; unclear D gene. This CDR3 contains 14 residues. Germline V lookup: CDR1 SNHLY, CDR2 FYNNEI. Trimming took off 1 base at V and 3 bases at J, with 9 bases between the two ends. The DNA for the CDR3 is TGTGCCAGCAGTGAAGATATTTCCCACTATGGCTACACCTTC. Residues: CASSEDISHYGYTF.

The chain combines TRBV4-1 with TRBJ2-1; TRBD2 might be the D (5 bases). Trimming took off 8 bases at V and 8 bases at J, with 19 bases between the two ends. Germline CDR1 reads MGHRA; CDR2 reads YSYEKL. This CDR3 has 14 residues. DNA of the CDR3: TGCGCCAGCTCCCAAGTAGATATCGGGGATGAGCAGTTCTTC. It translates to CASSQVDIGDEQFF.

The chain recombines TRBV7-2 with TRBJ2-7, with D possibly TRBD1 on 5 matching bases. V was pared by 1 base and J by 4 bases, with 11 bases between. The CDR3 is made up of 14 amino acids. From germline, CDR1 is SGHTA and CDR2 FQGNSA. The CDR3 DNA reads TGTGCCAGCAGCTTAGACGTCAGGGATTACGAGCAGTACTTC. This encodes CASSLDVRDYEQYF.